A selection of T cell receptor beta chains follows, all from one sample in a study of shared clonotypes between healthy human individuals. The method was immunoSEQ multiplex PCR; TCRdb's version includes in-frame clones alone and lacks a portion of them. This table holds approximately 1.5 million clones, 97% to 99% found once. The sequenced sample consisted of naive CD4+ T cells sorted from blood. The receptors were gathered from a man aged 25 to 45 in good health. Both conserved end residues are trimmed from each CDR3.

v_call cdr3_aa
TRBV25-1 ASPQDVVNQSYEQY
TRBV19 ASSIDGGGNQPQH
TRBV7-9 ASRSGQVPTGELF
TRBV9 ASSVVGSHEQY
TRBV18 ASSPKGSGNTIY
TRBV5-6 ASSMTGPNTGELF
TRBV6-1 ASSDGPTSSYNEQF
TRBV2 ASKNMGQETQY
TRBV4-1 ASSAHRGMLSSYEQY
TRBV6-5 ASSYSLADPYEQY
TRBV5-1 ASSSGTSGRLDTQY
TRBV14 ASSQDRRSTDTQY
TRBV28 ASSFRGASEQY
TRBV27 AIGQMGTDTQY
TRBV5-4 ASSLAGGPYGYT
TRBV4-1 ASSQPTSGRGSGANVLT
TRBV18 ASSPDGDLAKNIQY
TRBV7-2 ASSRGWTSGYNEQF